What follows is one T cell receptor (beta chain) and its context. cDNA came from roughly 0.47 to 1 ug RNA primed by random hexamers. The CDR3 of TCR beta was amplified by immunoSEQ multiplex PCR across 54 Vbeta and 13 Jbeta. Using its own MiXCR run on the immunoSEQ multiplex PCR reads, TCRdb lists one record per CDR3 protein. Here the sample spans about 300,000 distinct CDR3 sequences, about 85% being singletons. These data are taken from a study of CD8 T cells in Susac syndrome. The multiple sclerosis controls consisted of treatment-naive patients with relapsing-remitting disease, either stable or active. The CDR3 has 15 amino acids. In germline, CDR1 is MDHEN, CDR2 SYDVKM. V lost 5 bases and J lost 1, with 14 bases in between.

Input material: CD8+ T cells from PBMCs. The sequence came from a human donor with multiple sclerosis. The chain is built from TRBV28 and TRBJ1-2; no reliable D call. CDR3 DNA: TGTGCCAGCAGTCCATCGTGGACGGATAACTATGGCTACACCTTC. Translation gives CASSPSWTDNYGYTF.